This passage covers 10 T cell receptor beta chains from one sample sequenced in a study of T cells in Graves' hyperthyroidism and ophthalmopathy. Amplified TCR beta CDR3 regions came from RNA transcripts. RT-PCR in the first round (using the HTBI primer set) targeted the TCR CDR3. TCRdb analysed the multiplex PCR reads with MiXCR anew, one entry per CDR3 protein. Here the sample spans some 490,000 distinct CDR3 sequences, around 16% being singletons. The specimen was blood. These receptors all come from a woman aged 25-40 years with Graves' ophthalmopathy.

This clonotype came up a few times. The J gene is TRBJ1-1, the V gene TRBV19; 8 nucleotides match TRBD1. This CDR3 has 18 residues. Germline V gene sequence: CDR1 LNHDA, CDR2 SQIVND (reference sequence). Losses at the gene ends were 3 bases for V and 0 bases for J; bases not matched to a gene: 12. CDR3 nucleotide sequence: TGTGCCAGTAGTATCCGGACAGGGAGTCCGACGCTGAACACTGAAGCTTTCTTT. Its translation: CASSIRTGSPTLNTEAFF.

This clonotype was observed many times. V gene TRBV15 combines with J gene TRBJ1-5; 10 bases are a match to TRBD1. Germline CDR1 reads LNHNV; CDR2 reads YYDKDF (reference sequence). The CDR3 is made up of 16 amino acids. V lost 4 bases and J lost 5; bases outside the gene matches: 8. The CDR3 loop reads CATSNRDRGFDQPQHF. CDR3 in DNA: TGTGCCACCAGCAATCGGGACAGGGGTTTTGATCAGCCCCAGCATTTT.

This clonotype was counted only a few times. The CDR3 loop is CSVEDLHEDNTGELFF. CDR3 DNA sequence: TGCAGCGTTGAAGATTTACACGAAGATAACACCGGGGAGCTGTTTTTT. The chain couples TRBV29-1 to TRBJ2-2; D is unclear. This CDR3 contains 16 residues. Germline-derived CDR1 and CDR2 are SQVTM and ANQGSEA. The V and J ends lost 0 bases and 2 bases respectively, with 13 bases between them.

In its sample, this clonotype was seen many times. This chain joins TRBV28 and TRBJ1-1, with TRBD1 as a possible D gene (6 bases). This CDR3 contains 16 residues. V was clipped by 6 bases and J by 3 bases, with 20 bases between them. The germline CDR1 and CDR2 sequences are MDHEN and SYDVKM. Here the CDR3 reads CASSLESGGWDTEAFF. For the CDR3, the DNA is TGTGCCAGCAGCTTAGAGTCGGGGGGCTGGGACACTGAAGCTTTCTTT.

The table lists this clonotype with many counts. V is TRBV28 and J is TRBJ1-5, with 9 bases lining up with TRBD1. Trimming at V came to 6 bases and at J to 5 bases, leaving 8 bases not matched to a gene. The germline V gene encodes CDR1 MDHEN and CDR2 SYDVKM. There are 15 residues in the CDR3. CDR3 region: CASREARTGDQPQHF. In DNA form, the CDR3 reads TGTGCCAGCAGGGAAGCCAGGACAGGGGATCAGCCCCAGCATTTT.

CDR3 loop: CASSLLRTGELFF. CDR3 bases: TGTGCCAGCAGTTTATTACGCACCGGGGAGCTGTTTTTT. V usage is TRBV28 and J usage is TRBJ2-2; D not resolved. Looked up from germline, CDR1 is MDHEN and CDR2 is SYDVKM. The CDR3 has 13 residues. Trimming removed 1 base at V and 4 bases at J, with 4 bases between.

The chain links TRBV10-3 to TRBJ1-6, with D possibly TRBD1 on 6 matching bases. Germline CDR1 reads ENHRY; CDR2 reads SYGVKD. This CDR3 has 13 residues. V was pared by 4 bases and J by 9 bases, with 10 bases between. In DNA form, the CDR3 reads TGTGCCATCAGTGTGGACAGCCGTTCACCCCTCCACTTT. This sequence encodes CAISVDSRSPLHF.

The chain carries TRBV6-1 and TRBJ1-2; D gene uncertain. The CDR3 runs to 13 residues. Germline CDR1 MNHNS, CDR2 SASEGT. Trimming cost V 6 bases and J 4 bases, with 12 bases left between them. The CDR3 coding sequence is TGTGCCAGCAGCCGGACTGTCCCCTATGGCTACACCTTC. The encoded protein is CASSRTVPYGYTF.

Ten or more counts support this clonotype. This chain connects TRBV28 to TRBJ2-1; 7 nucleotides match TRBD1. V gave up 4 bases and J gave up 6 bases; unmatched junction bases: 6. The CDR3 loop spans 14 amino acids. Germline CDR1 reads MDHEN; CDR2 reads SYDVKM. The CDR3 spells CASSYRDRFNEQFF. DNA for the CDR3: TGTGCCAGCAGTTACCGGGACAGATTCAATGAGCAGTTCTTC.

The sample holds many counts of this clonotype. This chain joins TRBV5-5 and TRBJ2-1; 7 bases agree with TRBD1. Germline trimming cut 0 bases from V and 8 bases from J; bases unmatched to any gene: 5. The germline V gene has CDR1 SGHKS and CDR2 YYEKEE (reference sequence). This CDR3 has 14 residues. The CDR3 loop is CASSLVTGVDEQFF. Here the CDR3 DNA reads TGTGCCAGCAGCTTGGTTACAGGGGTGGATGAGCAGTTCTTC.